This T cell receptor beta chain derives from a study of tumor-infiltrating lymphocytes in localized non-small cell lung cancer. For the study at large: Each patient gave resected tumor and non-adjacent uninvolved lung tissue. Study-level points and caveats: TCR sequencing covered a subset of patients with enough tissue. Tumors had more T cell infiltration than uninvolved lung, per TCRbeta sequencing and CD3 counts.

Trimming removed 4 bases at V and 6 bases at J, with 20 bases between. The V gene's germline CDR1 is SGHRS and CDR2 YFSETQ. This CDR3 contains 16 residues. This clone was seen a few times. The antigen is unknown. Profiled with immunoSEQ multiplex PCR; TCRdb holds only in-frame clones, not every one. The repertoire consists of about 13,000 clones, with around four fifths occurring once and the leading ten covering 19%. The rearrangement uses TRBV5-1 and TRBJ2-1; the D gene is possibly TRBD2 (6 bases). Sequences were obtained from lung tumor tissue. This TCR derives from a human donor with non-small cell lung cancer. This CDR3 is CASSKDGRVSLNEQFF. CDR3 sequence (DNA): TGCGCCAGCAGCAAGGACGGGAGAGTCTCCCTCAATGAGCAGTTCTTC.